These 30 T cell receptor beta chains share one sample of origin, sequenced in a study of T cell clones after liver transplantation. Produced via immunoSEQ multiplex PCR; TCRdb's table is partial and in-frame only. The table lists about 120,000 clones, less than 95% of them singletons. Here the sequenced sample was CD4+ T cells from blood, taken 12 months after liver transplant. The receptors were sampled from a human patient who received a liver transplant. The graft donor may have contributed some T cells.

The chain has TRBV5-1 and TRBJ2-7, with TRBD2 matching 12 bases. CDR1 is SGHRS and CDR2 is YFSETQ in the germline V gene. CDR3 length: 14 residues. Losses at the gene ends were 5 bases for V and 7 bases for J; bases not matched to a gene: 7. The CDR3 region has the DNA TGCGCCAGCAGTCCGACTAGCGGGAGTGAGGAGCAGTACTTC. Its translation: CASSPTSGSEEQYF.

V and J are TRBV7-2 and TRBJ2-7, with D uncertain. Germline V gene sequence: CDR1 SGHTA, CDR2 FQGNSA. Trimming shortened V by 5 bases and J by 3 bases, and 17 bases separated the two germline ends. CDR3 length: 15 residues. The CDR3, as DNA: TGTGCCAGCAGCGCCCCCCGTTTCCTCCGCTACGAGCAGTACTTC. Amino acid sequence: CASSAPRFLRYEQYF.

The chain has TRBV30 and TRBJ2-2; the match to TRBD1 covers 8 bases. CDR3 length: 15 residues. Germline trimming cut 3 bases from V and 6 bases from J; bases unmatched to any gene: 9. CDR1 and CDR2 (germline): GTSNPN, SVGIG (reference sequence). The CDR3 here is CAWRHPGGASGELFF. The CDR3 nucleotides read TGTGCCTGGAGGCACCCAGGGGGCGCGTCCGGGGAGCTGTTTTTT.

This chain uses TRBV7-2 with TRBJ1-1; D is possibly TRBD1 (5 bases). This CDR3 region has 16 residues. The germline V gene has CDR1 SGHTA and CDR2 FQGNSA. Trimming stripped 5 bases from V and 1 base from J, with 17 bases between. The CDR3 region has the DNA TGTGCCAGCAGCCTTCCATCGGGACGGTGGAACACTGAAGCTTTCTTT. Amino acid sequence: CASSLPSGRWNTEAFF.

The chain links TRBV9 to TRBJ2-7; 9 bases align to TRBD1. Germline V lookup: CDR1 SGDLS, CDR2 YYNGEE. The CDR3 is made up of 15 amino acids. Trimming took 0 bases from V and 1 from J; bases not matched to a gene: 2. This chain's CDR3 is CASSVEGTGSYEQYF. For the CDR3, the DNA is TGTGCCAGCAGCGTAGAGGGGACAGGGTCCTACGAGCAGTACTTC.

The chain recombines TRBV6-6 with TRBJ2-6; D is uncertain. This CDR3 contains 14 residues. The germline V and J ends were trimmed by 7 bases and 0 bases, with 7 bases remaining between them. CDR1 is MNHNY and CDR2 is SVGAGI in the germline V gene (reference sequence). The CDR3 bases are TGTGCCAGCAAACGGATCTCTGGGGCCAACGTCCTGACTTTC. Amino acids: CASKRISGANVLTF.

The chain uses TRBV29-1 and TRBJ2-4; D is unclear. V lost 4 bases, J lost 0 bases, and 7 bases lay in between. The CDR3 totals 13 residues. Germline V lookup: CDR1 SQVTM, CDR2 ANQGSEA. The CDR3 sequence is CSVAPLAKNIQYF. The CDR3 region has the DNA TGCAGCGTTGCCCCGTTAGCCAAAAACATTCAGTACTTC.

This chain connects TRBV9 to TRBJ2-2; D might be TRBD2 (6 bases). V lost 0 bases and J 4 bases, leaving 13 bases between the germline ends. The CDR3 has 16 residues. Germline CDR1 and CDR2: SGDLS and YYNGEE. CDR3 protein: CASSVVYGSVTGELFF. The CDR3 DNA sequence: TGTGCCAGCAGCGTAGTATACGGGAGTGTCACCGGGGAGCTGTTTTTT.

The CDR3 protein is CASSPRGSGDTQYF. The CDR3 nucleotides are TGCGCCAGCAGCCCCAGGGGTTCTGGAGATACGCAGTATTTT. This chain links TRBV5-1 with TRBJ2-3; D perhaps matches TRBD1 (6 bases). V lost 4 bases and J 5 bases, leaving 14 bases between the germline ends. This CDR3 comprises 14 residues. Germline CDR1 and CDR2: SGHRS and YFSETQ.

V gene TRBV11-2 combines with J gene TRBJ2-2, with 8 bases matching TRBD2. The V and J ends lost 3 bases and 3 bases, in that order; junction bases with no gene match: 0. In germline, CDR1 is SGHAT, CDR2 FQNNGV. This CDR3 is built from 14 residues. The CDR3 is CASSFGGDTGELFF. CDR3 DNA: TGTGCCAGCAGCTTCGGGGGGGACACCGGGGAGCTGTTTTTT.

This clone was counted only a few times. The chain carries TRBV11-2 and TRBJ1-1; possibly TRBD1 for D (5 bases). Germline V gene sequence: CDR1 SGHAT, CDR2 FQNNGV. The length of the CDR3 is 13 residues. V was trimmed by 3 bases and J by 4 bases, leaving 9 bases between them. CDR3: CASSFIGGTEAFF. The DNA of the CDR3 is TGTGCCAGCAGCTTCATCGGGGGCACTGAAGCTTTCTTT.

This chain joins TRBV28 and TRBJ2-7; possible D gene TRBD1, 6 bases. The ends were cut back, 7 bases at V and 2 bases at J, with 15 bases in the middle. CDR1 is MDHEN and CDR2 is SYDVKM in the germline V gene. The CDR3 runs 14 residues. The CDR3 here is CASTPQGTPYEQYF. DNA of the CDR3: TGTGCCAGCACCCCCCAAGGGACACCCTACGAGCAGTACTTC.

The chain combines TRBV19 with TRBJ2-1; 12 bases agree with TRBD2. The CDR3 totals 13 residues. Germline CDR1 is LNHDA and CDR2 is SQIVND (reference sequence). V lost 10 bases, J lost 9 bases, and 7 bases stayed unmatched. The CDR3: CATRLAGAAEQFF. CDR3 coding DNA: TGTGCCACCCGACTAGCGGGAGCGGCTGAGCAGTTCTTC.

V gene TRBV7-9 combines with J gene TRBJ1-1; D call uncertain. The CDR3 loop spans 13 amino acids. Trimming took 5 bases from V and 4 from J, leaving 11 bases between them. Looked up from germline, CDR1 is SEHNR and CDR2 is FQNEAQ (reference sequence). CDR3 nucleotides: TGTGCCAGCAGCAAGGACGCGGGCACTGAAGCTTTCTTT. It is translated as CASSKDAGTEAFF.

This chain uses TRBV5-1 with TRBJ2-3; D could derive from TRBD1 or TRBD2 (5 bases each). Trimming pared 4 bases from V and 2 bases from J, leaving 14 bases between. The CDR3 sequence is 15 residues long. CDR1 is SGHRS and CDR2 is YFSETQ in the germline V gene. The CDR3 DNA sequence: TGCGCCAGCAGCCCCGGGGCGGGCCCCACAGATACGCAGTATTTT. Amino acid sequence: CASSPGAGPTDTQYF.

The chain uses TRBV4-1 and TRBJ2-1, with D perhaps matching TRBD2 (5 bases). The length of the CDR3 is 14 residues. Germline V gene lookup returns CDR1 MGHRA and CDR2 YSYEKL. Trimming pared 0 bases from V and 8 bases from J, leaving 11 bases between. This CDR3 reads CASSQDTGSDEQFF. The CDR3 bases are TGCGCCAGCAGCCAAGATACGGGGTCGGATGAGCAGTTCTTC.

The chain employs TRBV15 and TRBJ1-2, with 8 bases that match TRBD1. V dropped 3 bases and J dropped 3; count of bases not matched to a gene: 12. There are 17 residues in the CDR3. Germline assignment: CDR1 LNHNV and CDR2 YYDKDF (reference sequence). CDR3 sequence: CATSRGGQGGWDYGYTF. CDR3 nucleotide sequence: TGTGCCACCAGCAGGGGCGGACAGGGCGGATGGGACTATGGCTACACCTTC.

V gene TRBV28 combines with J gene TRBJ2-1; D uncertain. The CDR3 consists of 12 residues. Germline V lookup: CDR1 MDHEN, CDR2 SYDVKM. V was pared by 6 bases and J by 5 bases, with 8 bases between. The CDR3 DNA sequence: TGTGCCAGCAGGATAAGCAACAATGAGCAGTTCTTC. Residues: CASRISNNEQFF.

The V gene is TRBV30, the J gene TRBJ2-3; 7 nucleotides match TRBD2. After removal of 5 bases from V and 5 bases from J, the junction contained 13 bases not matched to a gene. CDR1 and CDR2 from the germline V gene are GTSNPN and SVGIG (reference sequence). The CDR3 is made up of 15 amino acids. In DNA, the CDR3 is TGTGCCTGGGAAGGGACTACCCGACGGGGAGATACGCAGTATTTT. Translating gives CAWEGTTRRGDTQYF.

V gene TRBV6-1 combines with J gene TRBJ2-1; D is possibly TRBD1 or TRBD2 (5 bases each). The V and J ends lost 4 bases and 2 bases respectively, with 15 bases between them. CDR1 and CDR2 (germline): MNHNS, SASEGT. The CDR3 has 16 amino acids. CDR3 bases: TGTGCCAGCAGTGTAACTACAAGGGGAGCCTACAATGAGCAGTTCTTC. This codes for CASSVTTRGAYNEQFF.

About this clone itself: Other DNA sequences in this specimen translate into the identical CDR3. This chain connects TRBV27 to TRBJ1-1; no firm D call. The CDR3 spans 14 residues. The V end was cut by 2 bases, the J end by 0 bases, with 7 bases between. The V gene's germline CDR1 is MNHEY and CDR2 SMNVEV (reference sequence). Written as DNA, the CDR3 is TGTGCCAGCAGTTTAAACGGTATGAACACTGAAGCTTTCTTT. Its translation is CASSLNGMNTEAFF.

V usage is TRBV29-1 and J usage is TRBJ1-1; TRBD1 aligns across 9 bases. This CDR3 is 13 amino acids long. The germline V gene has CDR1 SQVTM and CDR2 ANQGSEA. The ends lost 7 bases at V and 2 bases at J; junction bases unmatched: 5. The CDR3 sequence is CSAWTGVNTEAFF. The CDR3 DNA follows: TGCAGCGCCTGGACAGGGGTTAACACTGAAGCTTTCTTT.

The genes are TRBV7-8 and TRBJ2-3, with 11 bases matching TRBD2. V trimming: 7 bases; J trimming: 1 base; junction bases outside the gene matches: 4. The CDR3 covers 15 residues. Germline CDR1 reads SGHVS; CDR2 reads FQNEAQ. The CDR3 spells CASTLLAGGTDTQYF. The CDR3 nucleotides read TGTGCCAGCACCCTACTAGCGGGGGGCACAGATACGCAGTATTTT.

CDR3 sequence: CASSPSTVATNEKLFF. CDR3 bases: TGTGCCAGCAGTCCGTCGACCGTTGCAACTAATGAAAAACTGTTTTTT. The chain is built from TRBV28 and TRBJ1-4; D is unclear. The V and J ends lost 5 bases and 0 bases respectively, with 13 bases between them. CDR1 and CDR2 from the germline V gene are MDHEN and SYDVKM. The CDR3 is 16 amino acids.

This chain links TRBV29-1 with TRBJ2-3; no clear D gene. V lost 3 bases, J lost 0 bases, and 7 bases lay in between. This CDR3 comprises 13 residues. Germline V gene lookup returns CDR1 SQVTM and CDR2 ANQGSEA. The CDR3 nucleotides are TGCAGCGTTGATCCCCTAAGCACAGATACGCAGTATTTT. Its protein product is CSVDPLSTDTQYF.

This chain uses TRBV13 with TRBJ2-1, with D possibly being TRBD1 (6 bases). The V end was cut by 3 bases, the J end by 2 bases, with 17 bases between. The CDR3 is made up of 17 amino acids. Germline CDR1 is PRHDT and CDR2 is FYEKMQ (reference sequence). The CDR3 spells CASSFLTGGSAYNEQFF. CDR3 in DNA: TGTGCCAGCAGCTTCCTGACTGGGGGCAGCGCCTACAATGAGCAGTTCTTC.

The sample holds one count of this clone. V is TRBV7-6 and J is TRBJ2-5; no definite D call. Looked up from germline, CDR1 is SGHVS and CDR2 is FNYEAQ. V was shortened by 1 base and J by 3 bases, with 12 bases between the two germline ends. The CDR3 has 15 residues. In DNA form, the CDR3 reads TGTGCCAGCAGCTTAGTAAAAGGCAGAAAAGAGACCCAGTACTTC. Its translation: CASSLVKGRKETQYF.

This chain joins TRBV2 and TRBJ1-1; no definite D call. CDR3 length: 13 residues. The germline V and J ends were trimmed by 4 bases and 13 bases, with 19 bases remaining between them. The germline V gene has CDR1 SNHLY and CDR2 FYNNEI. The CDR3 nucleotides read TGTGCCAGCAGTGTCCCGGGAAGGACTACTGTTTTCTTT. It is translated as CASSVPGRTTVFF.

This rearrangement joins TRBV6-6 to TRBJ1-5; possible D gene TRBD1, 6 bases. Trimming removed 2 bases at V and 3 bases at J, with 14 bases between. From germline, CDR1 is MNHNY and CDR2 SVGAGI (reference sequence). The CDR3 is 16 residues long. The CDR3 DNA reads TGTGCCAGCAGTTACACTACAGGGTCGGCCAATCAGCCCCAGCATTTT. Encoded protein: CASSYTTGSANQPQHF.

The chain couples TRBV7-9 to TRBJ2-5, with 7 bases matching TRBD2. V lost 3 bases and J lost 2; bases outside the gene matches: 3. Germline V gene lookup returns CDR1 SEHNR and CDR2 FQNEAQ (reference sequence). CDR3 length: 14 amino acids. The DNA of the CDR3 is TGTGCCAGCAGCTTTACTAGCGAACAAGAGACCCAGTACTTC. It specifies CASSFTSEQETQYF.